Described below is a single T cell receptor beta chain sequence and its context. Its antigen is as yet unknown. A read error may account for a junction end that differs from germline. The data derive from a study of human T cells and chemical hapten exposure. TCRdb independently ran MiXCR on the RACE reads; one entry per CDR3 protein. The sample carries tens of thousands of distinct CDR3 sequences, roughly 6.4% recorded once. Time point noted: patch test 1, 2 weeks after DPC sensitization. Specified treatment: therapeutic diphenylcyclopropenone sensitization with weekly scalp DPC. Unfractionated whole blood yielded total RNA. Study-level findings and limits: After DPC sensitization, TCRs above 1 in 1000 frequency showed no change. Patch test scores rose with PT1 expanded TCR counts, a positive correlation.

The CDR3 has 14 amino acids. Germline V gene lookup returns CDR1 SGHNT and CDR2 YYREEE (reference sequence). The specimen was whole blood, collected in connection with sensitization to the hapten diphenylcyclopropenone (DPC). The chain employs TRBV5-4 and TRBJ2-5; the match to TRBD1 covers 7 bases. The receptor was derived from a woman in her twenties or thirties with alopecia areata. Some clones in this sample may be carry-over from other donors' samples. CDR3 in amino acids: CVSSRDSRQETQYF. DNA of the CDR3: TGTGTCAGCAGCCGGGACAGTCGCCAAGAGACCCAGTACTTC. Based on the CDR3 plus reference TRBV5-4 and TRBJ2-5, the full variable domain is ETGVTQSPTHLIKTRGQQVTLRCSSQSGHNTVSWYQQALGQGPQFIFQYYREEENGRGNFPPRFSGLQFPNYSSELNVNALELDDSALYLCVSSRDSRQETQYFGPGTRLLVL.